Reported below is one TCR beta chain. No antigen is known for it. Data came from immunoSEQ multiplex PCR; TCRdb stores just in-frame clones and leaves some out. The sample lists about 240,000 clones, more than 65% occurring once. This specimen belongs to a study of Tregs in tolerant kidney transplant recipients. Findings and limits, study-wide: Findings come from small patient numbers and require larger validation. This study did not directly address biological reproducibility.

CD4+CD25+CD127- Tregs, CD4+CD25- non-Tregs, CD4 and CD8 cells were sorted. The sequence came from a human donor in good health. Material: CD4+ T cells from blood.

The CDR3 DNA reads as TGTGCCAGCAGCCCCGCTTGGAGCACAGATACGCAGTATTTT. Protein: CASSPAWSTDTQYF. The gene calls are TRBV11-3 and TRBJ2-3; D is unclear. The CDR3 sequence is 14 residues long. CDR1 and CDR2 (germline): SGHNT, YENEEA. V lost 5 bases and J 0 bases, leaving 9 bases between the germline ends. The full variable domain, in which reference TRBV11-3 and TRBJ2-3 provide the parts outside the CDR3, is EAGVVQSPRYKIIEKKQPVAFWCNPISGHNTLYWYLQNLGQGPELLIRYENEEAVDDSQLPKDRFSAERLKGVDSTLKIQPAELGDSAVYLCASSPAWSTDTQYFGPGTRLTVL.